This T cell receptor beta chain comes out of a study of prognosis after radiotherapy for stage I lung cancer. Study details: Stage I lung tumors that were newly diagnosed and primary were found in fourteen patients, while five patients had oligometastatic NSCLC after surgical resection of the primary tumor. Every lung cancer patient of the non-small cell type was deemed medically inoperable.

Two-round multiplex PCR on genomic DNA was the method by which TCR beta CDR3 was amplified. Gene-specific TRBV and TRBJ primers were used in PCR round one. TCRdb re-analysed the multiplex PCR reads in MiXCR, keeping a single row per CDR3 protein. Of about 12,000 distinct CDR3 sequences listed, 50% to 65% are singletons. V lost 4 bases and J 2 bases, leaving 12 bases between the germline ends. The germline V gene has CDR1 SGHNT and CDR2 YYREEE (reference sequence). The CDR3 totals 15 residues. This clonotype was counted many times. The chain recombines TRBV5-4 with TRBJ1-4; weak D call: TRBD1 (6 bases). The specimen comprised PBMCs, sampled before or after stereotactic body radiation therapy (not recorded which). The receptor was isolated from a donor aged 50 or older with non-small cell lung cancer. This chain's CDR3 is CASSRGQPTNEKLFF. CDR3 nucleotide sequence: TGTGCCAGCAGCCGAGGACAGCCTACTAATGAAAAACTGTTTTTT.